The 32 T cell receptor beta chains presented below share a single source sample, sequenced in a study of beta chain features in type 1 diabetes. Overall study findings and caveats: For Type 1 diabetes patients, all four CD4+ subsets carried TCRB CDR3s that were moderately but significantly shorter.

These receptors are not linked to any known antigen. TCRB transcripts that were expressed got sequenced, as all of the isolated RNA had been reverse transcribed. Sequencing used immunoSEQ multiplex PCR; TCRdb keeps in-frame clones, though not all of them. Of around 300,000 clones listed, around 16% are singletons. Sequenced: naive CD4+ T cells from blood. Receptors were obtained from a man between 18 and 35 years old with type 1 diabetes.

The V gene is TRBV5-1, the J gene TRBJ1-1, with D hard to call. CDR3 length: 16 residues. Trimming removed 3 bases from V and 0 bases from J, with 15 bases in between. Per the germline V gene, CDR1 is SGHRS and CDR2 is YFSETQ. The CDR3, as DNA: TGCGCCAGCAGCTCCTTGGCGGGAGCCCTGAACACTGAAGCTTTCTTT. The encoded protein is CASSSLAGALNTEAFF. The full variable domain, its missing parts supplied by reference TRBV5-1 and TRBJ1-1, is KAGVTQTPRYLIKTRGQQVTLSCSPISGHRSVSWYQQTPGQGLQFLFEYFSETQRNKGNFPGRFSGRQFSNSRSEMNVSTLELGDSALYLCASSSLAGALNTEAFFGQGTRLTVV.

The chain employs TRBV14 and TRBJ1-4; TRBD1 aligns across 10 bases. Unmatched junction bases numbered 5, after V lost 2 bases and J lost 5 bases. Germline CDR1 is SGHDN and CDR2 is FVKESK. This CDR3 is 16 amino acids long. This chain's CDR3 is CASSQHRDRGNEKLFF. The CDR3 DNA reads as TGTGCCAGCAGCCAACACCGGGACAGGGGCAATGAAAAACTGTTTTTT.

This chain links TRBV19 with TRBJ2-1, with TRBD2 matching over 7 bases. With 7 bases clipped from V and 4 bases from J, the junction kept 4 bases outside the gene matches. The CDR3 consists of 13 residues. CDR1 is LNHDA, CDR2 SQIVND, per germline (reference sequence). CDR3 bases: TGTGCCAGTATCGGGAGGTTATACAATGAGCAGTTCTTC. Amino acids: CASIGRLYNEQFF.

This clone occurred a few times. The genes are TRBV23-1 and TRBJ2-2; TRBD2 agrees at 7 bases. TRBV23-1 is reported as an ORF; its role is uncertain. The J segment lost 1 base and the V segment lost 6 bases, leaving 14 bases of the junction unmatched. The length of the CDR3 is 18 residues. Here the CDR3 reads CASSPGGTEMQNTGELFF. CDR3 bases: TGCGCCAGCAGCCCCGGGGGGACCGAAATGCAGAACACCGGGGAGCTGTTTTTT.

This clone was detected only a few times. This chain joins TRBV28 and TRBJ1-6, with D unclear. The length of the CDR3 is 13 residues. From germline, CDR1 is MDHEN and CDR2 SYDVKM. Trimming cost V 6 bases and J 6 bases, with 9 bases left between them. The CDR3 DNA reads TGTGCCAGCAGAAACCTAGCTAATTCACCCCTCCACTTT. Protein: CASRNLANSPLHF.

This clone was counted a few times. Here the CDR3 reads CSVGNTEAFF. In nucleotides, the CDR3 is TGCAGCGTCGGGAACACTGAAGCTTTCTTT. This rearrangement joins TRBV29-1 to TRBJ1-1; no definite D call. This CDR3 has 10 amino acids. V was cut by 6 bases and J by 1 base, with 3 bases left in between. The germline V gene has CDR1 SQVTM and CDR2 ANQGSEA.

The rearrangement links TRBV7-9 to TRBJ2-7; 9 bases are shared with TRBD2. Trimming cost V 5 bases and J 3 bases; bases outside gene matches: 5. The CDR3 spans 14 residues. Germline CDR1 is SEHNR and CDR2 is FQNEAQ (reference sequence). The CDR3 here is CASSPGGGDYEQYF. CDR3 in DNA: TGTGCCAGCAGCCCCGGCGGGGGGGACTACGAGCAGTACTTC.

The chain combines TRBV4-1 with TRBJ2-1, with D tentatively TRBD1 (5 bases). The V gene lost 0 bases and the J gene lost 7 bases, with 7 bases spanning the gap. The CDR3 length is 13 residues. Germline V gene data show CDR1 as MGHRA and CDR2 as YSYEKL. CDR3 residues: CASSQDQGNEQFF. The CDR3 nucleotides are TGCGCCAGCAGCCAAGATCAGGGAAATGAGCAGTTCTTC.

This clone was counted a few times. This chain links TRBV19 with TRBJ2-5; D call uncertain. The CDR3 extends over 14 amino acids. CDR1 and CDR2 (germline): LNHDA, SQIVND (reference sequence). The V end was cut by 8 bases, the J end by 7 bases, with 20 bases between. CDR3 in DNA: TGTGCCAGTCGAATGGATCCACAATCGGGGACCCAGTACTTC. Translating it yields CASRMDPQSGTQYF.

The chain is built from TRBV5-4 and TRBJ1-2; 8 bases map to TRBD1. CDR1 is SGHNT and CDR2 is YYREEE in the germline V gene (reference sequence). Trimming cost V 0 bases and J 1 base; bases outside gene matches: 8. This CDR3 contains 17 residues. In nucleotides, the CDR3 is TGTGCCAGCAGCTTGGGTGCGGGACAGGCGAATAACTATGGCTACACCTTC. Its protein product is CASSLGAGQANNYGYTF.

In its sample, this clone was seen a few times. J is TRBJ1-4 and V is TRBV1; TRBD1 is the table's D call, not checked against the DNA. TRBV1 is an annotated pseudogene. CDR3 length: 13 amino acids. DNA of the CDR3: TGCACCAGCAGCTTGGCCCTCTGTGAAAAACTGTTTTTT. It codes for CTSSLALCEKLFF.

This clone was counted a few times. The chain combines TRBV2 with TRBJ2-7; the D gene is possibly TRBD1 (7 bases). CDR1 is SNHLY, CDR2 FYNNEI, per germline. The V and J ends lost 2 bases and 5 bases respectively, with 19 bases between them. The CDR3 is 16 amino acids. The CDR3 is CASSEWRDRASDEQYF. DNA of the CDR3: TGTGCCAGCAGTGAATGGAGGGACAGAGCCTCTGACGAGCAGTACTTC.

The chain couples TRBV11-2 to TRBJ2-5; a possible D gene is TRBD2 (6 bases). The CDR3 is 12 residues long. CDR1 and CDR2 (germline): SGHAT, FQNNGV. The germline V and J ends were trimmed by 4 bases and 11 bases, with 14 bases remaining between them. CDR3 coding DNA: TGTGCCAGCAGCTCTCGGGGGAGAACGCAGTACTTC. Its translation is CASSSRGRTQYF.

This clone was seen only a few times. This chain links TRBV4-3 with TRBJ2-1; TRBD2 matches at 13 bases. Germline CDR1 LGHNA, CDR2 YSLEER. Unmatched junction bases numbered 4, after V lost 0 bases and J lost 8 bases. The CDR3 is 16 residues long. Written as DNA, the CDR3 is TGCGCCAGCAGCCAAGAGACTAGCGGGGGGCGATATGAGCAGTTCTTC. Protein product: CASSQETSGGRYEQFF.

The chain recombines TRBV28 with TRBJ1-1; 8 bases align to TRBD1. The length of the CDR3 is 16 residues. Germline V gene lookup returns CDR1 MDHEN and CDR2 SYDVKM. The junction had 14 bases not matched to a gene; V was cut back by 6 bases and J by 5 bases. The CDR3 DNA is TGTGCCAGCAGCTTACCCCAGGGGGCCGGGGAAACTGAAGCTTTCTTT. Translated, it gives CASSLPQGAGETEAFF.

This clone appeared a few times. The CDR3 DNA is TGTGCCAGCAGCGCTCAACCGGGACAGGGGAAAATTCTGTTTTTT. Translating gives CASSAQPGQGKILFF. The chain employs TRBV9 and TRBJ1-4; 10 bases are a match to TRBD1. Germline trimming cut 3 bases from V and 14 bases from J; bases unmatched to any gene: 13. This CDR3 is built from 15 residues. In germline, CDR1 is SGDLS, CDR2 YYNGEE.

This chain links TRBV7-6 with TRBJ1-5; D may be TRBD1 (6 bases). V lost 2 bases to trimming and J lost 5 bases, with 7 bases between them. CDR3 length equals 13 residues. Germline CDR1 is SGHVS and CDR2 is FNYEAQ. DNA for the CDR3: TGTGCCAGCAGCTTAAACAGGGATCAGCCCCAGCATTTT. This codes for CASSLNRDQPQHF.

This clone has a handful of counts. The chain is built from TRBV15 and TRBJ2-3, with 7 bases identical to TRBD2. Trimming cost V 4 bases and J 4 bases; bases outside gene matches: 8. The CDR3 covers 15 residues. In germline, CDR1 is LNHNV, CDR2 YYDKDF (reference sequence). The CDR3 coding sequence is TGTGCCACCAGCAACGTAGCGGGTCATTCAGATACGCAGTATTTT. Translated: CATSNVAGHSDTQYF.

This clone was seen a few times. V and J are TRBV7-2 and TRBJ2-7; TRBD1 is a possible D gene (5 bases). From germline, CDR1 is SGHTA and CDR2 FQGNSA. This CDR3 has 14 residues. Trimming shortened V by 5 bases and J by 4 bases, and 15 bases separated the two germline ends. CDR3 sequence reads: CASSRRNRQYEQYF. The DNA of the CDR3 is TGTGCCAGCAGCCGCCGGAACAGACAGTACGAGCAGTACTTC. The full variable domain, in which reference TRBV7-2 and TRBJ2-7 provide the parts outside the CDR3, is GAGVSQSPSNKVTEKGKDVELRCDPISGHTALYWYRQSLGQGLEFLIYFQGNSAPDKSGLPSDRFSAERTGGSVSTLTIQRTQQEDSAVYLCASSRRNRQYEQYFGPGTRLTVT.

This clone was seen a few times. The chain employs TRBV7-8 and TRBJ2-3; TRBD2 aligns across 7 bases. The CDR3 runs 15 residues. J gave up 2 bases and V 0 bases, and 2 bases lay outside the gene matches. Germline V gene lookup returns CDR1 SGHVS and CDR2 FQNEAQ. In nucleotides, the CDR3 is TGTGCCAGCAGCTTAGCCGGGACTACCACAGATACGCAGTATTTT. Translating gives CASSLAGTTTDTQYF.

This clone came up a few times. V is TRBV5-6 and J is TRBJ2-6; D remains unclear. CDR1 is SGHDT and CDR2 is YYEEEE in the germline V gene. This CDR3 comprises 16 residues. The V end lost 1 base, the J end lost 0 bases, and 8 bases lay between the germline ends. CDR3 nucleotide sequence: TGTGCCAGCAGCTTGCGGCGGTTCTCTGGGGCCAACGTCCTGACTTTC. This sequence encodes CASSLRRFSGANVLTF.

This clone came up a few times. The rearrangement uses TRBV2 and TRBJ2-1, with D possibly being TRBD1 (6 bases). Germline-derived CDR1 and CDR2 are SNHLY and FYNNEI. The CDR3 totals 11 residues. Between the trimmed V and J ends, which lost 11 bases and 4 bases, there was a span of 9 bases. CDR3 residues: CAAGEYNEQFF. In DNA, the CDR3 is TGTGCCGCAGGGGAGTACAATGAGCAGTTCTTC.

The chain joins TRBV21-1 to TRBJ1-2; TRBD1, the table's D call, was not compared with the DNA. TRBV21-1 is recorded as a pseudogene. The CDR3 runs 14 residues. CDR3 DNA sequence: TGTGCCAGCAGCAAAGTCGGGACAGGGGGTGGCTACACCTTC. Its protein is CASSKVGTGGGYTF.

This clone was counted a few times. The J gene is TRBJ2-5, the V gene TRBV7-8; 9 bases line up with TRBD2. The CDR3 has 16 residues. The germline CDR1 and CDR2 sequences are SGHVS and FQNEAQ. V dropped 2 bases and J dropped 2; count of bases not matched to a gene: 6. CDR3 DNA sequence: TGTGCCAGCAGCTTACATCTAGCGGGGCGACAAGAGACCCAGTACTTC. This codes for CASSLHLAGRQETQYF.

This clone appeared a few times. V usage is TRBV19 and J usage is TRBJ1-1; D gene ambiguous. Germline values: CDR1 LNHDA, CDR2 SQIVND (reference sequence). The V and J ends lost 0 bases and 0 bases respectively, with 11 bases between them. The CDR3 length is 16 residues. CDR3 region: CASSIDALTVNTEAFF. CDR3 bases: TGTGCCAGTAGTATAGATGCCCTCACAGTGAACACTGAAGCTTTCTTT.

This chain links TRBV18 with TRBJ2-4; D call uncertain. Germline loops: CDR1 KGHSH, CDR2 LQKENI. Trimming shortened V by 2 bases and J by 8 bases, and 4 bases separated the two germline ends. The CDR3 extends over 11 amino acids. CDR3 protein: CASSPGHIQYF. The DNA for the CDR3 is TGTGCCAGCTCACCAGGGCACATTCAGTACTTC.

This clone was found a few times. The chain employs TRBV7-9 and TRBJ1-5, with no clear D. The V gene lost 4 bases and the J gene lost 5 bases, with 15 bases spanning the gap. This CDR3 is 15 amino acids long. Per germline, CDR1 SEHNR and CDR2 FQNEAQ (reference sequence). CDR3 residues: CASSSWRSGHQPQHF. CDR3 DNA: TGTGCCAGCAGCTCCTGGCGCTCGGGTCATCAGCCCCAGCATTTT.

The sample holds a few counts of this clone. The chain is built from TRBV5-4 and TRBJ2-7; 8 bases fit TRBD2. The germline CDR1 and CDR2 sequences are SGHNT and YYREEE (reference sequence). CDR3 length: 15 amino acids. J gave up 7 bases and V 0 bases, and 9 bases lay outside the gene matches. The CDR3 sequence is CASSLAGGAIGEQYF. DNA for the CDR3: TGTGCCAGCAGCTTGGCGGGAGGGGCAATAGGAGAGCAGTACTTC.

The chain has TRBV6-5 and TRBJ2-7, with 10 nucleotides matching TRBD2. The CDR3 consists of 15 residues. Per germline, CDR1 MNHEY and CDR2 SVGAGI. Trimming at V came to 5 bases and at J to 2 bases, leaving 6 bases not matched to a gene. The DNA for the CDR3 is TGTGCCAGCAGTCGCCTAGCGGGGGCCACCTACGAGCAGTACTTC. As protein: CASSRLAGATYEQYF.

The chain employs TRBV6-5 and TRBJ2-7; 8 bases are a match to TRBD2. The V gene's germline CDR1 is MNHEY and CDR2 SVGAGI. The CDR3 is 13 amino acids. V dropped 5 bases and J dropped 5; count of bases not matched to a gene: 5. Here the CDR3 DNA reads TGTGCCAGCAGTCCAGGACTAGCCAACGAGCAGTACTTC. Translation gives CASSPGLANEQYF.

The V call is TRBV5-6, the J call TRBJ1-5, with 9 bases that match TRBD1. The J segment lost 7 bases and the V segment lost 3 bases, leaving 8 bases of the junction unmatched. The CDR3 is 15 amino acids. The germline V gene encodes CDR1 SGHDT and CDR2 YYEEEE. The CDR3 region has the DNA TGTGCCAGCAGCTCCGGGACAGGGTCACACCAGCCCCAGCATTTT. Its translation is CASSSGTGSHQPQHF.

This clone was detected a few times. Other nucleotide sequences from this sample produce the same CDR3. The J gene is TRBJ2-7, the V gene TRBV9; D is perhaps TRBD1 (5 bases). This CDR3 region has 14 residues. V lost 0 bases to trimming and J lost 0 bases, with 7 bases between them. Germline lookup yields CDR1 SGDLS and CDR2 YYNGEE. In nucleotides, the CDR3 is TGTGCCAGCAGCGTAGGGGGCAGCTCCTACGAGCAGTACTTC. Translating gives CASSVGGSSYEQYF.